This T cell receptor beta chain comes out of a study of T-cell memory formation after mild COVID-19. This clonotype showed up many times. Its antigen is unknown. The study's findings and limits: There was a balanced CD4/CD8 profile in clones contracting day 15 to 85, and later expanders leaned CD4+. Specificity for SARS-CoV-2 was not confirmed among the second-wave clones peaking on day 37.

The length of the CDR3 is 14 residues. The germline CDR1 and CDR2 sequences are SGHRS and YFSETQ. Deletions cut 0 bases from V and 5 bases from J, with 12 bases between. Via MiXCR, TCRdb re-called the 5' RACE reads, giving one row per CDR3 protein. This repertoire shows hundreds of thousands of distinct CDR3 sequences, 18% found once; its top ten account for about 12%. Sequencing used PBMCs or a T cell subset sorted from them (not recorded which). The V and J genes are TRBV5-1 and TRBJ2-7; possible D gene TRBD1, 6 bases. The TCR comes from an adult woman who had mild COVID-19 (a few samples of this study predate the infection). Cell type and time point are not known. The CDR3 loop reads CASSLAQGNNEQYF. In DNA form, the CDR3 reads TGCGCCAGCAGCTTGGCCCAGGGGAACAACGAGCAGTACTTC.